One sample yielded the 17 T cell receptor beta chains listed below, sequenced in a study of blood T cell repertoires in COVID-19 (dated by TCRdb to the early 2020s). The library was obtained by the immunoSEQ multiplex PCR assay. As stored in TCRdb, this immuneACCESS dataset retains in-frame rearrangements with V and J assigned. A fraction of the clones does not appear; measured against another copy, unresolved V genes explain less than half of the discrepancy, and the remainder lacks a known reason. In all, the sample holds around 120,000 clones, and 88% of those were seen once. The ten most abundant clones make up around 7.3% of the sample. The sequenced sample was peripheral blood. Receptors were obtained from a man between 50 and 59 years old with acute or convalescent COVID-19.

The chain recombines TRBV5-1 with TRBJ1-3; 9 nucleotides agree with TRBD1. The CDR3 loop spans 16 amino acids. CDR1 and CDR2 from the germline V gene are SGHRS and YFSETQ. V lost 3 bases and J lost 4; bases outside the gene matches: 8. CDR3 in DNA: TGCGCCAGCAGCTCCCAACAGGGGGCGGCGGGAAACACCATATATTTT. Protein: CASSSQQGAAGNTIYF.

This chain joins TRBV19 and TRBJ1-5; D perhaps matches TRBD1 (5 bases). V shed 0 bases and J shed 10 bases, with 10 bases lying between them. CDR1 and CDR2 (germline): LNHDA, SQIVND (reference sequence). This CDR3 comprises 13 residues. The CDR3 DNA sequence: TGTGCCAGTAGTATAGACAGGGAAGGTCCCCAGCATTTT. The encoded protein is CASSIDREGPQHF.

The chain couples TRBV24-1 to TRBJ2-3, with 8 bases lining up with TRBD1. The germline CDR1 and CDR2 sequences are KGHDR and SFDVKD. V trimming: 2 bases; J trimming: 2 bases; junction bases outside the gene matches: 8. This CDR3 is 17 amino acids long. CDR3 sequence (DNA): TGTGCCACCAGTGATTCCCGGGGCAGGGGGCACACAGATACGCAGTATTTT. This gives the protein CATSDSRGRGHTDTQYF.

V gene TRBV6-2 or TRBV6-3 combines with J gene TRBJ2-2; TRBD2 matches at 10 bases. Trimming cost V 2 bases and J 8 bases; bases outside gene matches: 11. The CDR3 is 17 residues long. In germline, CDR1 is MNHEY, CDR2 SVGEGT. The DNA of the CDR3 is TGTGCCAGCAGTTACAGGTGGCTAGCGGGAGTCGTAGGGGAGCTGTTTTTT. Translated: CASSYRWLAGVVGELFF.

This chain connects TRBV9 to TRBJ2-5; the D gene is possibly TRBD2 (6 bases). CDR1 and CDR2 (germline): SGDLS, YYNGEE. The CDR3 extends over 15 amino acids. V lost 0 bases and J 5 bases, leaving 14 bases between the germline ends. The CDR3 DNA reads TGTGCCAGCAGCGTAGCTACCGGGGGATTTGAGACCCAGTACTTC. This sequence encodes CASSVATGGFETQYF. Looking up the rest from reference TRBV9 and TRBJ2-5 gives the full variable domain: DSGVTQTPKHLITATGQRVTLRCSPRSGDLSVYWYQQSLDQGLQFLIQYYNGEERAKGNILERFSAQQFPDLHSELNLSSLELGDSALYFCASSVATGGFETQYFGPGTRLLVL.

The genes are TRBV29-1 and TRBJ1-2, with D possibly matching TRBD1 (5 bases). The germline gives CDR1 SQVTM, CDR2 ANQGSEA. The CDR3 has 13 amino acids. V was shortened by 6 bases and J by 4 bases, with 15 bases between the two germline ends. CDR3 region: CSVPTQGIYGYTF. CDR3 sequence (DNA): TGCAGCGTACCGACTCAGGGAATCTATGGCTACACCTTC.

The chain links TRBV4-2 to TRBJ2-7; 11 bases line up with TRBD2. Germline values: CDR1 LGHNA, CDR2 YNFKEQ. The CDR3 consists of 16 residues. The J segment lost 2 bases and the V segment lost 3 bases, leaving 6 bases of the junction unmatched. CDR3 DNA sequence: TGTGCCAGCAGCCACCCCGGGACTAGCGGTACCTACGAGCAGTACTTC. Residues: CASSHPGTSGTYEQYF.

The chain links TRBV11-2 to TRBJ2-7; the match to TRBD2 covers 8 bases. The CDR3 consists of 16 residues. V was clipped by 7 bases and J by 0 bases; unmatched bases: 11. The V gene's germline CDR1 is SGHAT and CDR2 FQNNGV. CDR3 DNA: TGTGCCAGCACGCCTTTCGGGAGGGCCTTCTCCTACGAGCAGTACTTC. It yields the protein CASTPFGRAFSYEQYF.

This clone was recorded at least ten times. The V and J genes are TRBV5-4 and TRBJ2-7, with 11 positions matching TRBD2. CDR1 is SGHNT, CDR2 YYREEE, per germline (reference sequence). Losses at the gene ends were 6 bases for V and 3 bases for J; bases not matched to a gene: 14. CDR3 length equals 17 residues. CDR3 sequence (DNA): TGTGCCAGCACCAAGGGGACTAGCGGAACCCTTATCTACGAGCAGTACTTC. Amino acid sequence: CASTKGTSGTLIYEQYF.

The V and J genes are TRBV10-3 and TRBJ1-2; perhaps TRBD1 as D (5 bases). V was trimmed by 3 bases and J by 5 bases, leaving 13 bases between them. The CDR3 has 14 amino acids. CDR1 and CDR2 (germline): ENHRY, SYGVKD. CDR3 region: CAISDREGGYGYTF. The CDR3 DNA sequence: TGTGCCATCAGTGACAGGGAGGGAGGGTATGGCTACACCTTC.

With regard to this clone: At one boundary the junction diverges from the germline segment, which might be a read error. The genes are TRBV6-5 and TRBJ2-4; 9 positions match TRBD2. Germline CDR1 is MNHEY and CDR2 is SVGAGI. The CDR3 has 14 amino acids. Written as DNA, the CDR3 is TGTGCCAGCAATACGGGACTAGCCAAAGACATTCAGTACTTC. This codes for CASNTGLAKDIQYF.

The rearrangement uses TRBV6-5 and TRBJ2-7, with 8 bases lining up with TRBD1. CDR1 MNHEY and CDR2 SVGAGI come from the germline V gene. V lost 7 bases, J lost 5 bases, and 10 bases stayed unmatched. The CDR3 runs 14 residues. This CDR3 is CASTAGQGINEQYF. DNA of the CDR3: TGTGCCAGCACCGCCGGACAGGGAATCAACGAGCAGTACTTC.

The rearrangement joins TRBV7-2 to TRBJ2-1; D gene ambiguous. This CDR3 has 17 residues. Germline loops: CDR1 SGHTA, CDR2 FQGNSA. The V end lost 5 bases, the J end lost 7 bases, and 24 bases lay between the germline ends. The CDR3 sequence is CASSPETRVLFLNEQFF. The CDR3 bases are TGTGCCAGCAGCCCGGAGACCCGAGTTCTCTTTCTGAATGAGCAGTTCTTC.

The rearrangement uses TRBV20-1 and TRBJ2-7; D is uncertain. Trimming cost V 4 bases and J 6 bases, with 10 bases left between them. Germline values: CDR1 DFQATT, CDR2 SNEGSKA (reference sequence). The CDR3 contains 11 residues. This chain's CDR3 is CSATQNFEQYF. CDR3 DNA: TGCAGTGCTACCCAAAATTTCGAGCAGTACTTC.

The V and J genes are TRBV25-1 and TRBJ2-7; 8 bases match TRBD2. V lost 6 bases, J lost 5 bases, and 9 bases stayed unmatched. Germline-derived CDR1 and CDR2 are MGHDK and SYGVNS. CDR3 size: 14 residues. CDR3 bases: TGTGCCAGCAGCTGGACTAGCTCGGTCAACGAGCAGTACTTC. It encodes CASSWTSSVNEQYF.

The chain uses TRBV30 and TRBJ2-3, with 7 bases matching TRBD2. The CDR3 spans 14 residues. The germline gives CDR1 GTSNPN, CDR2 SVGIG (reference sequence). The trim removed 4 bases at V and 3 bases at J, leaving 7 bases unmatched. As DNA, the CDR3 is TGTGCCTGGAATGAGGGAGGGCAAACAGATACGCAGTATTTT. The encoded protein is CAWNEGGQTDTQYF.

This clone was seen more than once but under ten times. The chain employs TRBV4-2 and TRBJ2-7; 7 bases are shared with TRBD2. The germline V gene encodes CDR1 LGHNA and CDR2 YNFKEQ. The CDR3 totals 16 residues. V was pared by 1 base and J by 0 bases, with 6 bases of the junction left unmatched. The chain's CDR3 is CASSQVGTIHSYEQYF. In nucleotides, the CDR3 is TGTGCCAGCAGCCAAGTTGGGACTATTCACTCCTACGAGCAGTACTTC.